Listed below are T cell receptor beta chains from one sample, sequenced in a study of PD-1 blockade in classical Hodgkin lymphoma. Repertoires were generated with immunoSEQ multiplex PCR, while TCRdb's copy carries only in-frame clones and drops some. This sample has about 16,000 clones; around 81% occur once, and the top ten carry 1%. Sequencing was performed on CD4+ T cells from blood, taken at baseline. Source of these receptors: a human donor with classical Hodgkin lymphoma. Each CDR3 is given with its conserved first and last residue. A D gene is named only where the DNA matches it firmly. A clone size is listed for some rows: how often the clone was seen (once, few, many), or a class if it is expanded.

NA,TRBJ2-1,15,once,TRBV6-1,TGTGCCAGCAGTGAAGGTCGGGGGTCCTACAATGAGCAGTTCTTC,CASSEGRGSYNEQFF
NA,TRBJ1-6,14,NA,TRBV7-6,TGTGCCAGCAGCCTCGGACAGATTAATTCACCCCTCCACTTT,CASSLGQINSPLHF
TRBD1,TRBJ1-1,15,NA,TRBV18,TGTGCCAGCTCACTTACATTTGGGACAGGGGGCCGAGCTTTCTTT,CASSLTFGTGGRAFF
NA,TRBJ1-3,10,NA,TRBV10-1,TGCGCCAGCAGGGAAACAGCTCACACATGG,CASRETAHTW
TRBD2,TRBJ2-4,15,NA,TRBV6-5,TGTGCCAGCAGTTCGAATAGCGGGGGGAAAAACATTCAGTACTTC,CASSSNSGGKNIQYF
TRBD1,TRBJ1-1,15,few,TRBV5-1,TGCGCCAGCAGCTTGCGGGGACAGGAGAACACTGAAGCTTTCTTT,CASSLRGQENTEAFF
NA,TRBJ1-4,15,NA,TRBV5-1,TGCGCCAGCAGCTTGGCCCAGGGAAATAATGAAAAACTGTTTTTT,CASSLAQGNNEKLFF
NA,TRBJ2-3,12,once,TRBV6-1,TGTGCCAGCAGTGTTAGGGGAGATACGCAGTATTTT,CASSVRGDTQYF
NA,TRBJ1-3,14,NA,TRBV19,TGTGCCAGTAGTGGCCGGTACTCTGGAAACACCATATATTTT,CASSGRYSGNTIYF
NA,TRBJ2-2,16,NA,TRBV6-5,TGTGCCAGCAGTTACTCATCGCCCCGCAACGGCGGGGAGCTGTTTTTT,CASSYSSPRNGGELFF
NA,TRBJ2-7,17,NA,TRBV7-3,TGTGCCAGCAGCCCGCCTTTTGGAGTAGATCGTGGGTACGAGCAGTACTTC,CASSPPFGVDRGYEQYF
NA,TRBJ1-1,14,few,TRBV19,TGTGCCAGTAGTATAGTAGACAGGAACACTGAAGCTTTCTTT,CASSIVDRNTEAFF
NA,TRBJ2-7,15,NA,TRBV6-5,TGTGCCAGCACAGCAGACTTACACCGGAACTACGAGCAGTACTTC,CASTADLHRNYEQYF
NA,TRBJ2-7,12,NA,TRBV7-2,TGTGCCAGCAGCTTGGTCCGCTACGAGCAGTACTTC,CASSLVRYEQYF
NA,TRBJ2-5,14,once,TRBV9,TGTGCCAGCAGCCCAATTGGGGGTTGGGAGACCCAGTACTTC,CASSPIGGWETQYF
NA,TRBJ2-5,12,NA,TRBV28,TGTGCCAGCAGTTCATACCAAGAGACCCAGTACTTC,CASSSYQETQYF
NA,TRBJ2-5,14,NA,TRBV28,TGTGCCAGCAGTTCGGGAGCCCGTCAGGAGACCCAGTACTTC,CASSSGARQETQYF
NA,TRBJ2-7,13,NA,TRBV7-3,TGTGCCAGCAGCCCCACGAGGGGCTACGAGCAGTACTTC,CASSPTRGYEQYF
NA,TRBJ2-5,14,NA,TRBV7-6,TGTGCCAGCAGCCGTAGGTCCTCTCAAGAGACCCAGTACTTC,CASSRRSSQETQYF
NA,TRBJ1-5,15,NA,TRBV7-2,TGTGCCAGCAGTTTCGCCGGGGGCCATACTCAGCCCCAGCATTTT,CASSFAGGHTQPQHF
TRBD1,TRBJ2-7,16,NA,TRBV28,TGTGCCAGCAGTTTAAGTCCCGGGACAGGTTCCTACGAGCAGTACTTC,CASSLSPGTGSYEQYF
NA,TRBJ2-3,13,NA,TRBV7-2,TGTGCCAGCAGCTTGTCGGGGGCAGATACGCAGTATTTT,CASSLSGADTQYF
NA,TRBJ1-4,14,NA,TRBV9,TGTGCCAGCAAACGGGGGACAACTAATGAAAAACTGTTTTTT,CASKRGTTNEKLFF
NA,TRBJ2-2,12,NA,TRBV4-1,TGCGCCAGCAGCCAAGATCTCGCGGAGCTGTTTTTT,CASSQDLAELFF
NA,TRBJ1-5,16,NA,TRBV6-1,TGTGCCAGCAGTGATATACAGGGTCTAGGCAATCAGCCCCAGCATTTT,CASSDIQGLGNQPQHF
NA,TRBJ1-5,15,NA,TRBV6-5,TGTGCCAGCAGTTACTCGGCAACAGGAAATCAGCCCCAGCATTTT,CASSYSATGNQPQHF
TRBD1,TRBJ2-7,16,NA,TRBV7-2,TGTGCCAGCAGCTACCTAGGGGGCGGTGAATCGTACGAGCAGTACTTC,CASSYLGGGESYEQYF
NA,TRBJ1-2,15,few,TRBV6-6,TGTGCCAGCAGCTATGTGAGGGAATCTAACTATGGCTACACCTTC,CASSYVRESNYGYTF
TRBD2,TRBJ2-3,17,NA,TRBV5-4,TGTGCCAGCAGCTTGGGACTAGCGGGAGGCGGGGCAGATACGCAGTATTTT,CASSLGLAGGGADTQYF
NA,TRBJ1-2,12,NA,TRBV6-1,TGTGCCAGCAGTATGGGGTACTATGGCTACACCTTC,CASSMGYYGYTF
TRBD1,TRBJ1-4,16,NA,TRBV6-1,TGTGCCAGCAGTGAAAATGGACAGGGATCTAATGAAAAACTGTTTTTT,CASSENGQGSNEKLFF
NA,TRBJ2-3,14,NA,TRBV7-2,TGTGCCAGCAGCCAGGACCCAGGCGCGGATACGCAGTATTTT,CASSQDPGADTQYF
TRBD2,TRBJ2-7,14,NA,TRBV2,TGTGCCAGCAGTTTACTAGCGGGAGACTTCGAGCAGTACTTC,CASSLLAGDFEQYF
NA,TRBJ1-5,16,NA,TRBV9,TGTGCCAGCAGCGTACCCCTAAAAGAGGGGATATGGCCCCAGCATTTT,CASSVPLKEGIWPQHF
TRBD2,TRBJ2-7,15,NA,TRBV18,TGTGCCAGCTCCCAAGGCGGGGGGGTCCCCTACGAGCAGTACTTC,CASSQGGGVPYEQYF
NA,TRBJ2-7,12,NA,TRBV30,TGTGCCTGGAGTGTACTCTATCGTGAGCAGTACTTC,CAWSVLYREQYF